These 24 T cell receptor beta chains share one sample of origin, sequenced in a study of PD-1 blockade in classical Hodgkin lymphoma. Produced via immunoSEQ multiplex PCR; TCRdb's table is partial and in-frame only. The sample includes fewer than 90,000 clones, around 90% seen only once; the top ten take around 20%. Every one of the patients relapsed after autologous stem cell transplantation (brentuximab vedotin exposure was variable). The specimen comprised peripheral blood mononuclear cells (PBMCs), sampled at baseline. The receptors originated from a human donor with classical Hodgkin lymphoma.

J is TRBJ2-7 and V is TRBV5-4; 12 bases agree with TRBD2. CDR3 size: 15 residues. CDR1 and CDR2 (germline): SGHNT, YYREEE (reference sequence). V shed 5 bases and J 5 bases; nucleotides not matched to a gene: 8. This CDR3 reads CASSPWTSGKDEQYF. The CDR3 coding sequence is TGTGCCAGCAGTCCCTGGACTAGCGGGAAGGACGAGCAGTACTTC. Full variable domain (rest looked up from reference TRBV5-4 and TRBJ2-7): ETGVTQSPTHLIKTRGQQVTLRCSSQSGHNTVSWYQQALGQGPQFIFQYYREEENGRGNFPPRFSGLQFPNYSSELNVNALELDDSALYLCASSPWTSGKDEQYFGPGTRLTVT.

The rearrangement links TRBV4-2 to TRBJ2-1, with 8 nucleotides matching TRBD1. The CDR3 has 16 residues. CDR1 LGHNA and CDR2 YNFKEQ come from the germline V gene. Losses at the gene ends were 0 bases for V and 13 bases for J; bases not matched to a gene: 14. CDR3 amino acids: CASSQDWGDRTLGQFF. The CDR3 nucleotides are TGTGCCAGCAGCCAAGATTGGGGGGACAGGACTTTGGGTCAGTTCTTC.

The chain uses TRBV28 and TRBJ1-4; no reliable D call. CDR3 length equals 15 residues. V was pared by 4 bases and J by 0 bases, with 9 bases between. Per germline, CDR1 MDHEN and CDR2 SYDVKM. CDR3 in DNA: TGTGCCAGCAGTTCCTTCATATCAACTAATGAAAAACTGTTTTTT. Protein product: CASSSFISTNEKLFF.

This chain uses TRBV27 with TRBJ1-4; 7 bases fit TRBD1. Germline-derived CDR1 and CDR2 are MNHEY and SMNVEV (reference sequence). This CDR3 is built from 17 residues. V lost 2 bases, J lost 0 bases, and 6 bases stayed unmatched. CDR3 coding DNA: TGTGCCAGCAGTTTAAGCGGGGGGACAGCAACTAATGAAAAACTGTTTTTT. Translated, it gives CASSLSGGTATNEKLFF.

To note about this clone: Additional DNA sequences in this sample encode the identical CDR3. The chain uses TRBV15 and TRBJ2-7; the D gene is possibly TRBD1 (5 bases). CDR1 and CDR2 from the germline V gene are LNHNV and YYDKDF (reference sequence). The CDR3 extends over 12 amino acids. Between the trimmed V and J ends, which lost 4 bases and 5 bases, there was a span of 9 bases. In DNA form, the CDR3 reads TGTGCCACCAGCAATCAGGGTAACGAGCAGTACTTC. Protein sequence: CATSNQGNEQYF.

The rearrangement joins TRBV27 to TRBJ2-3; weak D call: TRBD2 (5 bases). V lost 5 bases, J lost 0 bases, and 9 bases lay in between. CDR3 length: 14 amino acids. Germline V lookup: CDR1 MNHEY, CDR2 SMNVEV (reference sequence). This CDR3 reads CASSRGRSTDTQYF. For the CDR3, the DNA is TGTGCCAGCAGTCGGGGTAGGAGCACAGATACGCAGTATTTT.

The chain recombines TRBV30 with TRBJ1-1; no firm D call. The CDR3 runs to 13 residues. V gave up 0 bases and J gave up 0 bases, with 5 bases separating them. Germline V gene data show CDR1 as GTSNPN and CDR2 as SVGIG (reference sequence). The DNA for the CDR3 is TGTGCCTGGAGTGTAGACCTGAACACTGAAGCTTTCTTT. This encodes CAWSVDLNTEAFF.

The CDR3 DNA is TGTGCCAGCAGTTCTCTGGACAGACCGAACACCGGGGAGCTGTTTTTT. This gives the protein CASSSLDRPNTGELFF. This chain joins TRBV27 and TRBJ2-2, with D possibly matching TRBD1 (6 bases). The germline V gene has CDR1 MNHEY and CDR2 SMNVEV (reference sequence). The CDR3 is made up of 16 amino acids. V lost 4 bases and J 0 bases, leaving 12 bases between the germline ends.

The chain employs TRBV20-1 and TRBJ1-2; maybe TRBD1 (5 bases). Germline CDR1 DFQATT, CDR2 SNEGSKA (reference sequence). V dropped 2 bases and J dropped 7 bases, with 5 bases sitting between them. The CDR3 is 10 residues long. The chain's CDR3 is CSARQGGYTF. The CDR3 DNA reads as TGCAGTGCTAGACAGGGTGGCTACACCTTC.

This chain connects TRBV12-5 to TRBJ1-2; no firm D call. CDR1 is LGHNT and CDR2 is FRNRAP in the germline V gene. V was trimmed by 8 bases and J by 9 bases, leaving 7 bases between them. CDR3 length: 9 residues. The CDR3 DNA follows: TGTGCTAGTCCGCGATGCTACACCTTC. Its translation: CASPRCYTF. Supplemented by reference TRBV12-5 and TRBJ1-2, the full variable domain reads DARVTQTPRHKVTEMGQEVTMRCQPILGHNTVFWYRQTMMQGLELLAYFRNRAPLDDSGMPKDRFSAEMPDATLATLKIQPSEPRDSAVYFCASPRCYTFGSGTRLTVV.

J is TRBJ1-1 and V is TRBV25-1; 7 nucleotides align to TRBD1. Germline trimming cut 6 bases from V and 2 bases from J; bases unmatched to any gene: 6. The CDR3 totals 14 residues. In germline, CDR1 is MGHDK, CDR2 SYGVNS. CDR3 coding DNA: TGTGCCAGCAGCCAGGGACAGTTAAACACTGAAGCTTTCTTT. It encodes CASSQGQLNTEAFF.

The CDR3 region has the DNA TGTGCCAGCAGCTTAGATGCGGGAGTGGGGCAGTACTTC. This encodes CASSLDAGVGQYF. The genes are TRBV11-2 and TRBJ2-7; the match to TRBD2 covers 7 bases. Germline CDR1 is SGHAT and CDR2 is FQNNGV. V shed 0 bases, J shed 9 bases, and the junction held 5 bases outside the gene matches. The CDR3 extends over 13 amino acids.

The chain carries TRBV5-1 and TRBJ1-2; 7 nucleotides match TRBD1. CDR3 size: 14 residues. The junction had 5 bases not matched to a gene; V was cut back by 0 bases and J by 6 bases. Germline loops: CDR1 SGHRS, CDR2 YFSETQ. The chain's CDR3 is CASSLAGGGNGYTF. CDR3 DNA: TGCGCCAGCAGCTTGGCAGGAGGGGGCAATGGCTACACCTTC.

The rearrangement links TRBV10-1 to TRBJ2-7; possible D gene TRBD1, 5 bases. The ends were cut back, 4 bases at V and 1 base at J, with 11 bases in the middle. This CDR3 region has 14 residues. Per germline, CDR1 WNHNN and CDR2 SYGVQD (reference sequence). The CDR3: CASSVGAGSYEQYF. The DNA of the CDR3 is TGCGCCAGCAGTGTTGGGGCCGGATCCTACGAGCAGTACTTC.

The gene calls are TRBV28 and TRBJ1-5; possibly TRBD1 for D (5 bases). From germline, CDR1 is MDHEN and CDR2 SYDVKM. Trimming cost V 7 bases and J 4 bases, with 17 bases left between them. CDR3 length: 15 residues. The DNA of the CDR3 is TGTGCCAGCATCCCCGGGGGGGTTCGGAATCAGCCCCAGCATTTT. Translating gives CASIPGGVRNQPQHF.

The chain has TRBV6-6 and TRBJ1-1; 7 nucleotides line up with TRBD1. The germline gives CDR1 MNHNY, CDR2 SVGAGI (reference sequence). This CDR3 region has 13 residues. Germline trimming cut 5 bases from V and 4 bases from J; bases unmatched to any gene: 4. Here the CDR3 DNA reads TGTGCCAGCAGTCGGACAGGACTCACTGAAGCTTTCTTT. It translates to CASSRTGLTEAFF.

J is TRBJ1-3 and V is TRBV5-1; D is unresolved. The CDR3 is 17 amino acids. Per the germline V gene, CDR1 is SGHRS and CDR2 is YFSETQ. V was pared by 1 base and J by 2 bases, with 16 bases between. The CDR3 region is CASSLYPPVPTGNTIYF. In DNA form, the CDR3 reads TGCGCCAGCAGCTTGTACCCCCCCGTCCCGACTGGAAACACCATATATTTT.

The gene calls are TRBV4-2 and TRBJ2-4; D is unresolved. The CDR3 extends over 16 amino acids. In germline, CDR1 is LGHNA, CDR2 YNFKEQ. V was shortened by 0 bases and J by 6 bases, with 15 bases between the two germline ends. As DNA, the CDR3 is TGTGCCAGCAGCCAAGATGCCGCTAATAACCGAAACATTCAGTACTTC. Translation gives CASSQDAANNRNIQYF.

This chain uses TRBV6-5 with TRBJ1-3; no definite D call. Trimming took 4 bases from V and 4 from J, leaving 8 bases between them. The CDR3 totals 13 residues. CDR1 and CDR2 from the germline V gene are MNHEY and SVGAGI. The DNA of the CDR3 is TGTGCCAGCAGTTCTGGGTACGGAAACACCATATATTTT. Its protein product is CASSSGYGNTIYF.

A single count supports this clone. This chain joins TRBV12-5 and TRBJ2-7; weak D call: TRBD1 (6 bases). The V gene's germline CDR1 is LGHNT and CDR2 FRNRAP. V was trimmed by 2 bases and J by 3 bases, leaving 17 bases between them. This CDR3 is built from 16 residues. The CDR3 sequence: CASGLLWQGFVYEQYF. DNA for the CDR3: TGTGCTAGTGGTTTGTTATGGCAGGGGTTCGTCTACGAGCAGTACTTC. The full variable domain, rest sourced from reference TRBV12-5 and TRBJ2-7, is DARVTQTPRHKVTEMGQEVTMRCQPILGHNTVFWYRQTMMQGLELLAYFRNRAPLDDSGMPKDRFSAEMPDATLATLKIQPSEPRDSAVYFCASGLLWQGFVYEQYFGPGTRLTVT.

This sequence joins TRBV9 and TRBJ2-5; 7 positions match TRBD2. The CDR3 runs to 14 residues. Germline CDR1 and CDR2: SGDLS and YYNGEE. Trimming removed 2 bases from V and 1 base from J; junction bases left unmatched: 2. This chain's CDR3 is CASSVGLLQETQYF. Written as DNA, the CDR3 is TGTGCCAGCAGCGTGGGACTACTCCAAGAGACCCAGTACTTC.

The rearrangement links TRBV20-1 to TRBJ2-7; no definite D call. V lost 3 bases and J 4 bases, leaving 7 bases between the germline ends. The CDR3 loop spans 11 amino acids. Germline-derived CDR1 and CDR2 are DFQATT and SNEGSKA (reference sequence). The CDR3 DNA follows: TGCAGTGCTAGGGTAGGGTACGAGCAGTACTTC. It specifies CSARVGYEQYF.

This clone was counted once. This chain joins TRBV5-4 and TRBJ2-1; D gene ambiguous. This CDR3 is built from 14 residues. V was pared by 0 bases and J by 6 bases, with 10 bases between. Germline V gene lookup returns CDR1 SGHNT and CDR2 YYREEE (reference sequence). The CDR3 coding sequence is TGTGCCAGCAGCTTGGAGAGCTTACTCAATGAGCAGTTCTTC. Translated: CASSLESLLNEQFF.

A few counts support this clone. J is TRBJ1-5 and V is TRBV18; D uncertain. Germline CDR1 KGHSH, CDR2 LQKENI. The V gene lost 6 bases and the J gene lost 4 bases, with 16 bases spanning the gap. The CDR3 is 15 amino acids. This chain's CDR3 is CASSRAPRPNQPQHF. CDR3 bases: TGTGCCAGCTCGAGGGCCCCGCGTCCTAATCAGCCCCAGCATTTT.